This note documents a single T cell receptor (beta chain) sequence. Its cognate antigen is unknown. These data originate in a study of long-term antiretroviral therapy in people with HIV. At the survey level, the v3.0 immunoSEQ assay was run. The sequencing target was 40,000-50,000 T-cell genomes per sample. Profiling relied on immunoSEQ multiplex PCR, and the TCRdb table lists in-frame clones only, not all of them. The repertoire includes 42,000 or so clones, about 89% of them detected once, and approximately 5% sits in the top ten. The study's findings and limits: Dominance of pre-ART expanded clones persisted, fluctuating and often declining after ART.

Specimen: unsorted PBMCs, collected 0.1 years before starting antiretroviral therapy. This sequence was found in a woman between 50 and 59 years old with HIV.

CDR3 residues: CASSVGEQYF. The CDR3 nucleotides read TGTGCCAGCAGTGTGGGCGAGCAGTACTTC. The V call is TRBV2, the J call TRBJ2-7; D not certain. The germline V gene encodes CDR1 SNHLY and CDR2 FYNNEI. The CDR3 runs to 10 residues. The V end lost 4 bases, the J end lost 6 bases, and 4 bases lay between the germline ends. The entire variable domain, with the rest obtained from reference TRBV2 and TRBJ2-7, is as follows: EPEVTQTPSHQVTQMGQEVILRCVPISNHLYFYWYRQILGQKVEFLVSFYNNEISEKSEIFDDQFSVERPDGSNFTLKIRSTKLEDSAMYFCASSVGEQYFGPGTRLTVT.